Shown below are 9 T cell receptor beta chains from a single sample sequenced in a study of resident and recirculating memory T cells in vitiligo. Libraries were prepared by immunoSEQ multiplex PCR; TCRdb keeps only in-frame clonotypes and omits some of them. The sample has more than 150 clones, around three quarters seen once. What was sequenced was non-lesional skin. Documented subset: normal-appearing skin under Wood's lamp, at least 2 cm from depigmented macule. Source of these receptors: a male donor with vitiligo.

The V and J genes are TRBV7-3 and TRBJ2-3; 8 bases agree with TRBD1. Trimming at V came to 2 bases and at J to 4 bases, leaving 2 bases not matched to a gene. Germline CDR1 reads SGHTA; CDR2 reads FQGTGA. The CDR3 has 14 amino acids. In DNA, the CDR3 is TGTGCCAGCAGCTTACAGGGGGCCCCAGATACGCAGTATTTT. This translates into CASSLQGAPDTQYF. Drawing the rest from reference TRBV7-3 and TRBJ2-3, the complete variable domain is GAGVSQTPSNKVTEKGKYVELRCDPISGHTALYWYRQSLGQGPEFLIYFQGTGAADDSGLPNDRFFAVRPEGSVSTLKIQRTERGDSAVYLCASSLQGAPDTQYFGPGTRLTVL.

This clone was observed a single time. This sequence joins TRBV5-1 and TRBJ2-2, with 7 bases fitting TRBD1. Germline CDR1 is SGHRS and CDR2 is YFSETQ. Unmatched junction bases numbered 3, after V lost 0 bases and J lost 7 bases. This CDR3 region has 14 residues. CDR3 DNA sequence: TGCGCCAGCAGCTTGGTACAGGGGCTCGGGGAGCTGTTTTTT. Protein sequence: CASSLVQGLGELFF.

The chain employs TRBV7-2 and TRBJ2-5; 7 bases are shared with TRBD1. CDR3 length: 13 residues. Germline loops: CDR1 SGHTA, CDR2 FQGNSA. V gave up 5 bases and J gave up 6 bases; unmatched junction bases: 6. In DNA form, the CDR3 reads TGTGCCAGCAGCGAACAGGGGTCGCAGACCCAGTACTTC. This codes for CASSEQGSQTQYF.

V usage is TRBV5-4 and J usage is TRBJ2-5; the match to TRBD2 covers 14 bases. Germline V gene lookup returns CDR1 SGHNT and CDR2 YYREEE (reference sequence). Unmatched junction bases numbered 5, after V lost 3 bases and J lost 4 bases. This CDR3 comprises 16 residues. This chain's CDR3 is CASSSMTSGGAETQYF. Here the CDR3 DNA reads TGTGCCAGCAGCTCGATGACTAGCGGGGGGGCAGAGACCCAGTACTTC. Full variable domain (remainder filled in from reference TRBV5-4 and TRBJ2-5): ETGVTQSPTHLIKTRGQQVTLRCSSQSGHNTVSWYQQALGQGPQFIFQYYREEENGRGNFPPRFSGLQFPNYSSELNVNALELDDSALYLCASSSMTSGGAETQYFGPGTRLLVL.

This chain links TRBV11-2 with TRBJ2-5; unclear D gene. The V and J ends lost 4 bases and 7 bases respectively, with 13 bases between them. This CDR3 has 13 amino acids. Germline V gene data show CDR1 as SGHAT and CDR2 as FQNNGV. The chain's CDR3 is CASSYGLPGTQYF. The CDR3 DNA sequence: TGTGCCAGCAGCTATGGCCTCCCGGGGACCCAGTACTTC.

This chain joins TRBV5-6 and TRBJ2-7; D might be TRBD2 (6 bases). Germline V gene data show CDR1 as SGHDT and CDR2 as YYEEEE. Trimming left V 4 bases short and J 3 bases short, with 11 bases between. The CDR3 contains 13 residues. CDR3 coding DNA: TGTGCCAGCAGCGCCGGAGCGGGCTACGAGCAGTACTTC. As protein: CASSAGAGYEQYF.

The chain links TRBV27 to TRBJ2-1, with 7 positions matching TRBD1. Losses at the gene ends were 5 bases for V and 6 bases for J; bases not matched to a gene: 4. Germline CDR1 and CDR2: MNHEY and SMNVEV (reference sequence). This CDR3 has 13 amino acids. As DNA, the CDR3 is TGTGCCAGCAGTGCGGCAGGGGGCAATGAGCAGTTCTTC. This gives the protein CASSAAGGNEQFF.

This clone has only a few counts. CDR3 sequence: CASSSEAPSSYNEQFF. Here the CDR3 DNA reads TGTGCCAGCAGCTCCGAGGCTCCTAGCTCCTACAATGAGCAGTTCTTC. V gene TRBV13 combines with J gene TRBJ2-1; D gene uncertain. The CDR3 consists of 16 residues. Trimming pared 4 bases from V and 0 bases from J, leaving 13 bases between. Germline lookup yields CDR1 PRHDT and CDR2 FYEKMQ (reference sequence).

The genes are TRBV2 and TRBJ2-7; maybe TRBD1 (5 bases). Germline V gene sequence: CDR1 SNHLY, CDR2 FYNNEI. This CDR3 is built from 13 residues. V shed 5 bases and J shed 3 bases, with 11 bases lying between them. The CDR3 sequence is CASSRDRVYEQYF. Written as DNA, the CDR3 is TGTGCCAGCAGTCGAGACAGAGTCTACGAGCAGTACTTC.